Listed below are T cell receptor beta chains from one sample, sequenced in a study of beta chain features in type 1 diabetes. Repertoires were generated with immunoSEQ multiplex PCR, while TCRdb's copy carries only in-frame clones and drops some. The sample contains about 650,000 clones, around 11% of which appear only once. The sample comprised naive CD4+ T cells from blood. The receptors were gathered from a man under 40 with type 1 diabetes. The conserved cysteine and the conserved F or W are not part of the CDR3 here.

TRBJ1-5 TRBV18 ASSPEQGGNNQPQH
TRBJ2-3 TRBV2 ASSELSDTQY
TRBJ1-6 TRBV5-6 ASSWRQGRKSPLH
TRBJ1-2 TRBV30 AWSGGSGYT
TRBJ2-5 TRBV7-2 ASSSILRLAQETQY
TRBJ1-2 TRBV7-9 ASSSGFGEYGYT
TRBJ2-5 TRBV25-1 ASSESGGETQY
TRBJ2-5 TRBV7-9 ASSSQGPGTQY
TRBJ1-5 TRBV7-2 ASSLALASNQPQH
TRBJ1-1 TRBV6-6 ASSYSQGDTEAF
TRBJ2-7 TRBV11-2 ASSSESSGTYEQY
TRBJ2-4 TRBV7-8 ASSLTRTLGAKNIQY
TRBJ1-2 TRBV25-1 ASSEYGTYGYT
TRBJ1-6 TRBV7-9 ASSLAVGGNSPLH
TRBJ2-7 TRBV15 ATSRDAFASYEQY
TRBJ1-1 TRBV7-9 ASSLDRAYTEAF
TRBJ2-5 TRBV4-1 ASSRMGVLETQY
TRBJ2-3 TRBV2 ASSDRSTDTQY
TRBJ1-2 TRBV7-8 ASSPREAGYNGYT
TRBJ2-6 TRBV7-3 ASSLNAGQGAGGANVLT
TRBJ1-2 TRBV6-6 ASSSEGTYGYT
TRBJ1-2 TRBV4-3 ASSQGGGVGYGYT
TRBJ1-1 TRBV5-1 ASSSGQSTEAF
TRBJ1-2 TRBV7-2 ASSPRAMTGSGTSYGYT
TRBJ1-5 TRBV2 ASSEGSQPQH
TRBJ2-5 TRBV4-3 ASSTRGGGQETQY
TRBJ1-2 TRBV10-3 AISESNRILNGYT
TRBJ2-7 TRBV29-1 SVAADSYEQY
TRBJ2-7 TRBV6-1 ASSERDRDEQY
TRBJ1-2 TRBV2 ASSAQRGMGGYT
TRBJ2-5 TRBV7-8 ASTLSRVQETQY
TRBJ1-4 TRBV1 TSDFGGGNEKLF
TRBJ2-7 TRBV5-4 ASSLGQSDFYEQY
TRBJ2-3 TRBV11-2 ASTFQGGSTDTQY
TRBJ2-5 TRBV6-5 ASSYGSGGIETQY
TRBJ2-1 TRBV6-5 ASSLKTGHTNEQF
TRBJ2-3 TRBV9 ASSSKLATVTDTQY
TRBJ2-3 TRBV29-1 SVERAGGTDTQY
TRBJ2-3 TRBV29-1 SVEGTADTQY
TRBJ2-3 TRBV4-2 ASSRSGQGPTDTQY
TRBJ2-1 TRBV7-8 ASSRREGQDNEQF
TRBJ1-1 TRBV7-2 ASSGRGQTEAF
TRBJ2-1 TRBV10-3 AISTGTSGYNEQF
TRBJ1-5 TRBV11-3 ATVTGGDDQPQH
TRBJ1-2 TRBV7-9 ASSLTGIDYGYT
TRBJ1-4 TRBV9 ASSVASSGARAEKLF
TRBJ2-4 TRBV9 ASSAGKNIQY
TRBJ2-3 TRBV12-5 ASGATPRTTPSTDTQY
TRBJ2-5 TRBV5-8 ASRRSGGETQY
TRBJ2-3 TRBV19 ASSALAATDTQY
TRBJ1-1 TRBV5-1 ASSADGNTEAF
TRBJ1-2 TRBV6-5 ASRRDGSYGYT
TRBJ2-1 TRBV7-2 ASSRDRGANNEQF